This TCR beta chain was sequenced for a study of T cell changes during pregnancy in multiple sclerosis. The V and J ends lost 0 bases and 6 bases, in that order; junction bases with no gene match: 1. The CDR3 runs to 15 residues. Germline V gene sequence: CDR1 SGHDN, CDR2 FVKESK. The assay was immunoSEQ multiplex PCR, and TCRdb's table has in-frame clones only and misses some. Of under 95,000 clones in the sample, 80% to 95% were seen once. This TCR was recovered from a female donor with multiple sclerosis, enrolled in a pregnancy study. The sequencing used peripheral blood, collected after pregnancy. The chain is built from TRBV14 and TRBJ2-2, with 10 bases identical to TRBD2. The CDR3 coding sequence is TGTGCCAGCAGCCAAGAAGCGGGAGGGGCCGGGGAGCTGTTTTTT. It is translated as CASSQEAGGAGELFF.